This T cell receptor beta chain was profiled in a study of monozygotic twins with inflammatory bowel disease. As concerns this clonotype: Its specificity is not known.

TCRalpha and TCRbeta cDNA went through two nested PCRs of approximately 17 and 9 cycles. TCRdb reanalyzed the 5' RACE reads and collapses them to one entry per CDR3 protein, without DNA. The sample totals some 450,000 distinct CDR3 sequences. Study outcomes and limitations: Clonotype sharing was lower in IBD patients than healthy twins, most markedly with disease activity. The study found lower TCRbeta diversity (inverse Simpson) in IBD patients than in healthy co-twins.

The clonotype comes from a human donor with ulcerative colitis or Crohn's disease, or a healthy co-twin of an affected twin (not recorded which). The sample comprised blood.

Here the CDR3 reads CASSQVWIGSEETQYF. V is TRBV4-2 and J is TRBJ2-5. The germline CDR1 and CDR2 sequences are LGHNA and YNFKEQ. This CDR3 has 16 amino acids.